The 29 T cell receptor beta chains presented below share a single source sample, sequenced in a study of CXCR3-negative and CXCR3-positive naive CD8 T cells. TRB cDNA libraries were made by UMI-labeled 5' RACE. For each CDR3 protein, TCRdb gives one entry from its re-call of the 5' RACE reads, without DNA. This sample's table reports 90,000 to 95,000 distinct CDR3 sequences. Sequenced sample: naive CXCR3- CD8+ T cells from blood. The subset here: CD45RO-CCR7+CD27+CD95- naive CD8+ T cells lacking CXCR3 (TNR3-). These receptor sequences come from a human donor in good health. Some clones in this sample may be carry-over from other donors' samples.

This chain's CDR3 is CASSLSGGTYNEQFF. The chain uses TRBV7-3 and TRBJ2-1; TCRdb's D gene call, TRBD2, goes unchecked for lack of DNA. CDR3 length: 15 residues. Germline CDR1 SGHTA, CDR2 FQGTGA.

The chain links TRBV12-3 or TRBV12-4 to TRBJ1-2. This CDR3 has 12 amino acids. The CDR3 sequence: CASSRALYGYTF.

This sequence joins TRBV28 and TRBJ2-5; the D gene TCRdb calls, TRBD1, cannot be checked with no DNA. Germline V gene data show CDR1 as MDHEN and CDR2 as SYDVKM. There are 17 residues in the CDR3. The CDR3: CASSLSDRAPGQETQYF.

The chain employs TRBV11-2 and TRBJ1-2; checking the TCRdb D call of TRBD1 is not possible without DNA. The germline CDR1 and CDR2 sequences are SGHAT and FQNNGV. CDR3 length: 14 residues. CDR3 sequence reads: CASSQGGVNYGYTF.

CDR3 amino acids: CASSLIGDEQFF. The J gene is TRBJ2-1, the V gene TRBV7-8. This CDR3 contains 12 residues. Germline lookup yields CDR1 SGHVS and CDR2 FQNEAQ.

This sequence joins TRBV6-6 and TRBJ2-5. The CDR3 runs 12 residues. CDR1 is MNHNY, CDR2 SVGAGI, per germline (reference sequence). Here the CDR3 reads CAAASSQETQYF.

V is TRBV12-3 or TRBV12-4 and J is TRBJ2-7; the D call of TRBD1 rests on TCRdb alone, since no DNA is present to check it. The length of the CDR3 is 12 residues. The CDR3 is CASSFSRAEQYF.

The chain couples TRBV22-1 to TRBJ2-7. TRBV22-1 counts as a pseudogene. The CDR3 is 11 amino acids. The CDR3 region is CLGGPSYEQYF.

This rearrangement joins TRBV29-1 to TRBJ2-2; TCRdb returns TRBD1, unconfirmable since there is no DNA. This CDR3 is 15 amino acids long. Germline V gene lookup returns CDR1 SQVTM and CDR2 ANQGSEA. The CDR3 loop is CSVVPGQKNTGELFF.

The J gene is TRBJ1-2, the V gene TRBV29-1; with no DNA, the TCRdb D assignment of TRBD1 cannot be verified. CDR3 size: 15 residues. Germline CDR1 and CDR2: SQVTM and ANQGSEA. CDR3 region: CSVFHSGDPNYGYTF.

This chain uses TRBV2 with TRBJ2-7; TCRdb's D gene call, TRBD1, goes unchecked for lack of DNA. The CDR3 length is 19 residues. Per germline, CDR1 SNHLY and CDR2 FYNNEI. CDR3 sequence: CASSEATLGRGTLRDEQYF.

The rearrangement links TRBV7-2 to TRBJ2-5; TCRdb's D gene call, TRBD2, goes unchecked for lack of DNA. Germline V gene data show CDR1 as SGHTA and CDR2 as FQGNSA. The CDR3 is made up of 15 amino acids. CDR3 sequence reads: CASSLWLAGQETQYF. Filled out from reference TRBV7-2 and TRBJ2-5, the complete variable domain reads GAGVSQSPSNKVTEKGKDVELRCDPISGHTALYWYRQSLGQGLEFLIYFQGNSAPDKSGLPSDRFSAERTGGSVSTLTIQRTQQEDSAVYLCASSLWLAGQETQYFGPGTRLLVL.

The CDR3 here is CASSEPRGVYTEAFF. V and J are TRBV7-3 and TRBJ1-1; TCRdb names TRBD1, which stays unverified in the absence of DNA. The germline gives CDR1 SGHTA, CDR2 FQGTGA. This CDR3 contains 15 residues.

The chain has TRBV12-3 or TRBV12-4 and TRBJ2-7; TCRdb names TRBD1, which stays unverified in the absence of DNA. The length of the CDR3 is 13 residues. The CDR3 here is CASSGTLYYEQYF.

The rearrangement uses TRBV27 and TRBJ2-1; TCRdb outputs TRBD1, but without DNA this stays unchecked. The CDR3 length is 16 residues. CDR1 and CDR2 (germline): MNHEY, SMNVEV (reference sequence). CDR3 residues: CASSTLTWGGLYEQFF.

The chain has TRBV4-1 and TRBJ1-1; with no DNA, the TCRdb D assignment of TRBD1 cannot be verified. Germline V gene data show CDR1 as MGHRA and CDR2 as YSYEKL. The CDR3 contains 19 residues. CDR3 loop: CASSQVPRFRGQENTEAFF.

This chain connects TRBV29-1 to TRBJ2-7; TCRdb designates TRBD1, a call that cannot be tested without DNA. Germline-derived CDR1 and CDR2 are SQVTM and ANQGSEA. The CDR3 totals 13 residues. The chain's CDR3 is CSVEWGQDYEQYF.

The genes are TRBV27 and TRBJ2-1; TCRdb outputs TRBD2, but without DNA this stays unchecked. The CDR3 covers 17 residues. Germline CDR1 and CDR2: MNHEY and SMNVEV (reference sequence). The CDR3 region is CASSPTPGLASYNEQFF.

CDR3 sequence reads: CASTIGGFSYEQYF. The chain carries TRBV5-6 and TRBJ2-7. CDR3 length: 14 residues. Germline CDR1 and CDR2: SGHDT and YYEEEE.

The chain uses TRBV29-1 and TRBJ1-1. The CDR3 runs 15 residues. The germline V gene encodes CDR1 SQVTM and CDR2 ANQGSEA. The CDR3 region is CSVEGTSWSNTEAFF.

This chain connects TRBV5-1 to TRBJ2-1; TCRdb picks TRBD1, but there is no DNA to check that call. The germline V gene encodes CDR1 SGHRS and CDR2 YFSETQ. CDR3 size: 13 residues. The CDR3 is CASSAGSVDEQFF.

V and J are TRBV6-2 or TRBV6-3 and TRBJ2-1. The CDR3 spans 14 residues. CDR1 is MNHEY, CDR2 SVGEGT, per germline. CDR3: CASTYGQPYNEQFF.

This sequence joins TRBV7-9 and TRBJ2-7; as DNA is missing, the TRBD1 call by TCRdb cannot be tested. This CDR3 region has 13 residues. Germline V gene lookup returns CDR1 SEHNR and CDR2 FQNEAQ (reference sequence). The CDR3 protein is CASSPGEVGEQYF.

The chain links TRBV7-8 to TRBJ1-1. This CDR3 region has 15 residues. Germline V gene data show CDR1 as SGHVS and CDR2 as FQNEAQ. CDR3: CASSLTQSGNTEAFF. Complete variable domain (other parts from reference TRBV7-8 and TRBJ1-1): GAGVSQSPRYKVAKRGQDVALRCDPISGHVSLFWYQQALGQGPEFLTYFQNEAQLDKSGLPSDRFFAERPEGSVSTLKIQRTQQEDSAVYLCASSLTQSGNTEAFFGQGTRLTVV.

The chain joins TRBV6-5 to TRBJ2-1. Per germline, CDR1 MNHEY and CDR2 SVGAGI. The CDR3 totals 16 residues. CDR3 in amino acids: CASSYGETSSYNEQFF.

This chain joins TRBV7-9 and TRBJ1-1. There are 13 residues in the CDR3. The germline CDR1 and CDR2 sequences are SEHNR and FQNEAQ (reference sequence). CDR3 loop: CASSLDWGFEAFF.

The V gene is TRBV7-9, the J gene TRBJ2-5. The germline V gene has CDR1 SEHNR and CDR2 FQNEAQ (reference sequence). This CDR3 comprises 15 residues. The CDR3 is CASSLTFDHQETQYF.

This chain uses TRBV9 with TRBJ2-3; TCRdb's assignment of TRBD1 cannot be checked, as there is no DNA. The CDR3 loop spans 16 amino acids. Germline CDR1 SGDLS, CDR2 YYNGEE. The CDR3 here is CASSVEWGFSTDTQYF.

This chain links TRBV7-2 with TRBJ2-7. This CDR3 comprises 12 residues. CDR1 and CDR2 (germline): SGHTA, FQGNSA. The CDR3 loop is CASSLGSLGQYF.